Here is one TCR beta chain with its context. Its antigen is still unknown. In germline, CDR1 is LNHDA, CDR2 SQIVND (reference sequence). V lost 8 bases, J lost 5 bases, and 15 bases lay in between. CDR3 length: 13 amino acids. The data are from a study of T cells in localized non-small cell lung cancer. Regarding the study as a whole: A higher density of T cells in blood coincided with extended overall survival. Researchers found a median roughly 56 of the top 100 tumor clones in adjacent lung. Uninvolved adjacent lung showed the highest T cell clonality, exceeding tumor. Heterogeneity remains possible, as sequencing covered one tumor region only.

TCRdb keeps only in-frame clones here, not all; method: immunoSEQ multiplex PCR. The table has about 83,000 clones, approximately 80% seen once. This clonotype originated in a female donor older than 55 with stage I lung adenocarcinoma. Source: peripheral blood, taken before any cancer treatment. V gene TRBV19 combines with J gene TRBJ1-1; D is uncertain. The CDR3 sequence is CASLGFPGTEAFF. The CDR3 DNA follows: TGTGCCAGTCTCGGGTTTCCCGGGACTGAAGCTTTCTTT.